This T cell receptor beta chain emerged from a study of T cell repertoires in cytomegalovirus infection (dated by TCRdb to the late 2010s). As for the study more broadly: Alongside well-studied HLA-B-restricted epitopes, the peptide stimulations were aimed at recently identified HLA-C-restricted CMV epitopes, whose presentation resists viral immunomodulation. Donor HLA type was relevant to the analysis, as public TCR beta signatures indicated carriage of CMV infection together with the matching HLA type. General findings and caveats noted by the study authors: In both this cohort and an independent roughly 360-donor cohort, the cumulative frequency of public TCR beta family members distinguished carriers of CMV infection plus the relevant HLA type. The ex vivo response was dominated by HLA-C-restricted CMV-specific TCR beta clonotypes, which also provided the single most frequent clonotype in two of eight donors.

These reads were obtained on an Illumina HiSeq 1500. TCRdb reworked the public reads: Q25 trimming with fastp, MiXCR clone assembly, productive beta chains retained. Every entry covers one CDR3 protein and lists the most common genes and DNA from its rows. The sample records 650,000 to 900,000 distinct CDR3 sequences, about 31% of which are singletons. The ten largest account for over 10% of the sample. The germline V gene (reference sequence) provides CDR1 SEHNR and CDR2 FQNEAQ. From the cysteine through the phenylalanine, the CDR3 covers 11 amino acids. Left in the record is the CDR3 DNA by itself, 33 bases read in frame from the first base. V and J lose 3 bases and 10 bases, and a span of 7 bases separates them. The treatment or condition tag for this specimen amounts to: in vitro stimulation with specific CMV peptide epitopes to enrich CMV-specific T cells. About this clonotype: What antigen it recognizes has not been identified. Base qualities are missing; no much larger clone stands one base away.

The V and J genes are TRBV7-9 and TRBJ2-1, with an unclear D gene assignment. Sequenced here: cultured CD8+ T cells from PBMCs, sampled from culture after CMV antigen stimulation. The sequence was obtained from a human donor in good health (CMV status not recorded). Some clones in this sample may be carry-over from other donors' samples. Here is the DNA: TGTGCCAGCAGCTTTATGGGGGAGCAGTTCTTC. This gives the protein CASSFMGEQFF.